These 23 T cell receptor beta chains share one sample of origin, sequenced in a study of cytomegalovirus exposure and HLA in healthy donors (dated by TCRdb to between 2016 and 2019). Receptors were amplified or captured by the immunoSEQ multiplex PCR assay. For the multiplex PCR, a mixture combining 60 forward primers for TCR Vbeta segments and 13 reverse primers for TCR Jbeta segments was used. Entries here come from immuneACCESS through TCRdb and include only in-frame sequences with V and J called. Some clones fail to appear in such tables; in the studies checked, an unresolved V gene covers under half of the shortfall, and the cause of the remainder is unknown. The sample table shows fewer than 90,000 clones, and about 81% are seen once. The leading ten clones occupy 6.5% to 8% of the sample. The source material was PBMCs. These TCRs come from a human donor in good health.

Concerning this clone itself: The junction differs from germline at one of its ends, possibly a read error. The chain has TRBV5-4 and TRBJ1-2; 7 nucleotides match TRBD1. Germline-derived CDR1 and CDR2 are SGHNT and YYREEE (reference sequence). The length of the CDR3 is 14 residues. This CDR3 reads CAGSLDGTVYGYTF. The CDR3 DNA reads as TGTGCCGGCAGCCTGGATGGGACAGTCTATGGCTACACCTTC.

The CDR3 region is CASSLGQGGNTIYF. DNA for the CDR3: TGTGCCAGCAGCTTGGGACAGGGGGGAAACACCATATATTTT. This sequence joins TRBV5-6 and TRBJ1-3; 8 positions match TRBD1. With V trimmed by 0 bases and J by 4 bases, 0 bases remained unmatched. CDR3 length: 14 amino acids. The germline V gene has CDR1 SGHDT and CDR2 YYEEEE.

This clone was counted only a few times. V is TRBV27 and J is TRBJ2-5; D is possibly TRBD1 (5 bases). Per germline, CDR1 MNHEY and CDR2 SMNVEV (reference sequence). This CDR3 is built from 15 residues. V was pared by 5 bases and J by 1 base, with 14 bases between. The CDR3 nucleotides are TGTGCCAGCAGTCCCTCCGGACAAAGCCAAGAGACCCAGTACTTC. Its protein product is CASSPSGQSQETQYF.

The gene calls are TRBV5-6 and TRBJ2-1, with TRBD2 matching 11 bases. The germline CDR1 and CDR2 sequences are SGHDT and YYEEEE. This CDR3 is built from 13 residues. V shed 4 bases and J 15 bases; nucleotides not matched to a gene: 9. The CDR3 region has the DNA TGTGCCAGCAGCGATAGCGGGGGGGCCTCATCGTTCTTC. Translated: CASSDSGGASSFF.

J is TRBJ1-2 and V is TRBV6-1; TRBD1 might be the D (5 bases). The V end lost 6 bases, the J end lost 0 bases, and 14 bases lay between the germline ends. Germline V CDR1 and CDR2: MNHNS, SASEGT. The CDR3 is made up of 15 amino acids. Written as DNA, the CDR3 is TGTGCCAGCAGCATTGGCGGGGCCCCTAACTATGGCTACACCTTC. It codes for CASSIGGAPNYGYTF.

This CDR3 is CASSLQGSTDTQYF. The CDR3 DNA follows: TGCGCCAGCAGCTTGCAGGGGAGCACAGATACGCAGTATTTT. J is TRBJ2-3 and V is TRBV5-1; TRBD1 is a possible D gene (6 bases). Trimming took off 1 base at V and 0 bases at J, with 6 bases between the two ends. From germline, CDR1 is SGHRS and CDR2 YFSETQ. The CDR3 totals 14 residues.

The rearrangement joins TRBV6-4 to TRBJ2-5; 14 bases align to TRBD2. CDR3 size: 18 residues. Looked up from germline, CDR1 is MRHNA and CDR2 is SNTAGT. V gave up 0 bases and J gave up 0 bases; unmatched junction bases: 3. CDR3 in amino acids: CASSDSGLAGVHQETQYF. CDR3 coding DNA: TGTGCCAGCAGTGACTCGGGACTAGCGGGGGTCCACCAAGAGACCCAGTACTTC.

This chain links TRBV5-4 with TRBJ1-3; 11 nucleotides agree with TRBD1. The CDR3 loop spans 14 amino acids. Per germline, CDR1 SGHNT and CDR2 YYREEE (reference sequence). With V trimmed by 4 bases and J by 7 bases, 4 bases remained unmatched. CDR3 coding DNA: TGTGCCAGCAGCCCGGACAGGGGGCGGAACACCATATATTTT. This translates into CASSPDRGRNTIYF.

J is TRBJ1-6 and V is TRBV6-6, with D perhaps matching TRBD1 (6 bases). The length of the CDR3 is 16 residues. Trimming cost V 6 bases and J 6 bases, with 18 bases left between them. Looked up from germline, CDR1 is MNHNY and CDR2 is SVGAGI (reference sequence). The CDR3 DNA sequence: TGTGCCAGCAGCCCGGGGGGGGCTAGGGGTAATTCACCCCTCCACTTT. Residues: CASSPGGARGNSPLHF.

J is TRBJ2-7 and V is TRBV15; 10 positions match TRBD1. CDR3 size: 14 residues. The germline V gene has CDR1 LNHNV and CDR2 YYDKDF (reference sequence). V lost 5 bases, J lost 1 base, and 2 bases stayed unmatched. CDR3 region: CATSRGQGSYEQYF. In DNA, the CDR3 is TGTGCCACCAGCCGGGGACAGGGGTCCTACGAGCAGTACTTC.

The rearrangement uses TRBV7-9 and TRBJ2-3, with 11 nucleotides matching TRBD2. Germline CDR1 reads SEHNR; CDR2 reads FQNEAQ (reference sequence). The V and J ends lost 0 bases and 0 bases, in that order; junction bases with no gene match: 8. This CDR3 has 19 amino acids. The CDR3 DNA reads TGTGCCAGCAGCTTAGCAACTAGCGGGGGCTTATTAAGCACAGATACGCAGTATTTT. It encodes CASSLATSGGLLSTDTQYF.

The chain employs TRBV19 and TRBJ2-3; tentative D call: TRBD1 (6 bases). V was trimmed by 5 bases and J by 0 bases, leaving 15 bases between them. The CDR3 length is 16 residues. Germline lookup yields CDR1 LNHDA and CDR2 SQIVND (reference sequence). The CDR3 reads CASSSTGILSTDTQYF. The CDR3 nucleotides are TGTGCCAGTAGTTCAACAGGGATCTTAAGCACAGATACGCAGTATTTT. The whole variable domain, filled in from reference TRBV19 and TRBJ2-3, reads DGGITQSPKYLFRKEGQNVTLSCEQNLNHDAMYWYRQDPGQGLRLIYYSQIVNDFQKGDIAEGYSVSREKKESFPLTVTSAQKNPTAFYLCASSSTGILSTDTQYFGPGTRLTVL.

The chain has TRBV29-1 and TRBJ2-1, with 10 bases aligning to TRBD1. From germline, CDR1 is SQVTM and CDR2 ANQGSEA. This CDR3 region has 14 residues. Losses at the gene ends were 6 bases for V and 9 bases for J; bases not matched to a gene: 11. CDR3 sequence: CSVQDGTGAFEQFF. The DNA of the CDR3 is TGCAGCGTCCAAGACGGGACAGGGGCTTTTGAGCAGTTCTTC.

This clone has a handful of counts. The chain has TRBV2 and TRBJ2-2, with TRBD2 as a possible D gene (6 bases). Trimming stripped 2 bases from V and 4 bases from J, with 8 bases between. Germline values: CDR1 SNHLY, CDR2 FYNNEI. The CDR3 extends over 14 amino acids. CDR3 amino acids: CASSEMRGTGELFF. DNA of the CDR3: TGTGCCAGCAGTGAAATGCGGGGCACCGGGGAGCTGTTTTTT.

The DNA of the CDR3 is TGTGCCAGCAGTTCTCCCCAGGACAGTGATGAAAAACTGTTTTTT. This codes for CASSSPQDSDEKLFF. The rearrangement uses TRBV6-6 and TRBJ1-4; TRBD1 is a possible D gene (6 bases). V lost 4 bases and J lost 6, with 15 bases in between. This CDR3 is 15 amino acids long. The germline V gene encodes CDR1 MNHNY and CDR2 SVGAGI (reference sequence).

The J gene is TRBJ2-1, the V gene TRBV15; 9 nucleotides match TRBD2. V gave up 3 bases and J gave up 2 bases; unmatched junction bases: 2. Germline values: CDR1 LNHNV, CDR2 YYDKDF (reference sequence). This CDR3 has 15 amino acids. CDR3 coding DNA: TGTGCCACCAGCAGGGAGCGGGGGGCCTACAATGAGCAGTTCTTC. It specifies CATSRERGAYNEQFF.

The CDR3 DNA reads as TGTGCCAGCAGCGGGACACTCTCTGGAAACACCATATATTTT. Translating it yields CASSGTLSGNTIYF. The chain combines TRBV9 with TRBJ1-3; D may be TRBD1 (5 bases). The CDR3 is made up of 14 amino acids. Looked up from germline, CDR1 is SGDLS and CDR2 is YYNGEE. The ends were cut back, 3 bases at V and 0 bases at J, with 7 bases in the middle.

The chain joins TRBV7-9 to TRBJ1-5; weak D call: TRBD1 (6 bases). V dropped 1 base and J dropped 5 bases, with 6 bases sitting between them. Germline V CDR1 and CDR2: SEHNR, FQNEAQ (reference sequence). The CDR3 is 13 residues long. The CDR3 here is CASSLGTDQPQHF. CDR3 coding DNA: TGTGCCAGCAGCTTAGGGACAGATCAGCCCCAGCATTTT.

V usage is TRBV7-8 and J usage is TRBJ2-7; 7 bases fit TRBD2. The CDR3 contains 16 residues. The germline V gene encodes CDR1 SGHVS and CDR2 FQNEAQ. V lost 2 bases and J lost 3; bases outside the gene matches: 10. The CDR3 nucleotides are TGTGCCAGCAGCTTATCACCGGGGGACTACCGCTACGAGCAGTACTTC. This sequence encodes CASSLSPGDYRYEQYF.

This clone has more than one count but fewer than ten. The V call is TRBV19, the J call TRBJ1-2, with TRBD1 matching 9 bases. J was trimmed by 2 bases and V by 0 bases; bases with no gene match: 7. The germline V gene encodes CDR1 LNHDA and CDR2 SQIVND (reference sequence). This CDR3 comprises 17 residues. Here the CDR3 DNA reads TGTGCCAGTAGTATAGAACTCGGGACAGGGTGGAACTATGGCTACACCTTC. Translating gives CASSIELGTGWNYGYTF.

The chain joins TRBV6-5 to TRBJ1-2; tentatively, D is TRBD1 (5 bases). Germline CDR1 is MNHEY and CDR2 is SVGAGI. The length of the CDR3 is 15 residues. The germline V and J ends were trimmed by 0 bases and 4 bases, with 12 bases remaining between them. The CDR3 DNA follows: TGTGCCAGCAGTTACTCCAACGAGCAGGGCTATGGCTACACCTTC. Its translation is CASSYSNEQGYGYTF.

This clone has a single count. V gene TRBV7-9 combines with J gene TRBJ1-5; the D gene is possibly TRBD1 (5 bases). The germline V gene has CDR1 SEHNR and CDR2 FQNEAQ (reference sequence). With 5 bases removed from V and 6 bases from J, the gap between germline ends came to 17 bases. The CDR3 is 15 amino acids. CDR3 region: CASSPPGLSGQPQHF. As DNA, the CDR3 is TGTGCCAGCAGCCCCCCGGGACTGTCCGGTCAGCCCCAGCATTTT.

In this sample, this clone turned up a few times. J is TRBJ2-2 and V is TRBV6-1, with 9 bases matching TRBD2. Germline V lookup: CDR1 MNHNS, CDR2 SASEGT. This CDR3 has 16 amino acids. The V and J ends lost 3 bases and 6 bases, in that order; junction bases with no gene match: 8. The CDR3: CASSEGLAGLSGELFF. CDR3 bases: TGTGCCAGCAGTGAGGGCCTAGCGGGGCTGTCCGGGGAGCTGTTTTTT.